This T cell receptor (beta chain) appears in the sequencing data of a study of vaccination and CD4 T cells after COVID-19 (dated by TCRdb to 2022 to 2024). With respect to the entire study: The convalescent cohort comprised six males and four females, including two Hispanic individuals, seven Caucasians, two Asians and one multiracial person. Participants received two doses of either the Pfizer-BioNTech BNT162b2 vaccine (n=8) or the Moderna mRNA-1273 vaccine (n=2). Post-COVID blood samples from convalescent patients were collected a median of roughly 100 days after diagnosis, with a range of 35 to 161 days. Post-vaccine blood samples were collected a median of about 11 weeks after the second vaccine dose, ranging from about 13 to 241 days. Overlapping spike peptide pools from SARS-CoV-2 and from the common cold coronaviruses HCoV-NL63, HCoV-OC43 and HCoV-229E were used as culture stimuli. In control cultures, a CEFX viral epitope pool was used as positive control, an HIV-1 Nef peptide pool was used as negative control, or no peptide was added. In 10 COVID-19 convalescent patients and a handful of infection-naive healthy vaccine recipients, the spike-specific CD4+ TCR repertoire before mRNA vaccination was compared with the repertoire after mRNA vaccination. An earlier paper using these donors assessed, at the TCR clonotype level, memory CD4+ T cell crossreactivity between SARS-CoV-2 and common cold coronavirus spike proteins. General study outcomes and caveats: In convalescent patients, a median about 86% of post-vaccine SARS-CoV-2-reactive clones were detected only after vaccination, suggesting vaccine-specific priming. Relatively few convalescent patients were included in the study, and early timepoints after natural infection were not analyzed. Of the vaccine-specific clones found in convalescent patients, nearly all (304 of 307) were mono-reactive for SARS-CoV-2 spike instead of being cross-reactive with common cold coronaviruses. The median count of SARS-CoV-2-reactive clonotypes went up from around 23 after infection to more than 30 after vaccination, although the change was not significant.

This specimen's treatment or condition label, interpreted: approximately 11-day PBMC culture with coronavirus spike peptide pools or control peptides (ViraFEST assay). CD4+ T cells from unexposed donors were collected before the COVID-19 pandemic (2011-2018). To expand antigen-specific T cells with peptide pools and then pick out the expanded clonotypes through TCR sequencing, the study relied on the ViraFEST assay. More than 1.5 million PBMCs per well were cultured in IMDM with approximately 5.2% human AB serum and 7.5 to 10 IU/ml IL-2, plus 10 ug/ml peptide pools. On days 3 and 7, half of the culture medium was replaced with fresh IL-2-containing medium. After 10 to 11 days of culture, CD4+ T cells were isolated by negative selection with the EasySep CD4+ T cell isolation kit. Unexposed donor CD4+ T cells were tested for reactivity to SARS-CoV-2 S and N and four common cold coronavirus spike pools, as cell number allowed. Ficoll-Paque Plus gradient centrifugation was used to isolate PBMCs from whole blood, and the isolated PBMCs were then either used fresh or cryopreserved at -140C. In general, triplicate wells were set up for every culture condition. Leukapheresis product for the unexposed donors was purchased commercially.

V is shortened by 0 bases, J by 1 base, and the region joining them spans 11 bases. The CDR3 numbers 15 residues from cysteine through phenylalanine. Left in the record is the CDR3 DNA by itself, 45 bases read in frame from the first base. The CDR1 and CDR2 encoded by the germline V gene (reference sequence) are DFQATT and SNEGSKA. Notes on this clonotype: The specificity of this receptor is unknown. No per-base quality is available; no much larger clone lies one base away.

The library was produced with PCR. DNA from cultured CD4+ T cells was subjected to TCR sequencing with the Oncomine TCR Beta short-read assay at the Johns Hopkins FTIC core. The QIAamp micro DNA kit was used to extract genomic DNA from the cultured CD4+ T cells. Oncomine TCR Beta libraries from cultured CD4+ T cells were pooled using unique dual indexes and sequenced on an Illumina iSeq 100. In the paper's pipeline: Non-productive sequences were removed, and CDR3s that did not start with C, did not end with F or W, or were shorter than 7 amino acids were discarded. Antigen-specific clonotypes were identified with the MANAFEST web application by comparing peptide-stimulated wells with reference and other culture wells. Positive clones required FDR below 0.05, an odds ratio above 5, and productive frequency above 0.1% in at least two of three replicate wells. Cross-reactive clonotypes were defined as significantly expanded in both SARS-CoV-2 spike wells and at least one common cold coronavirus spike condition. Similarity between CDR3 sequences was evaluated in R version 3.6.1 using Levenshtein distances (stringdist) and unrooted phylogenetic trees (ape). TCRdb's own reprocessing of the public reads used fastp at Q25 and MiXCR and kept productive beta chains. Identical CDR3 proteins give one entry, which carries the most common genes and DNA. TCRdb's processing, not the authors' own work, is the source of the V and J calls. In this sample the table shows 5,500 to 8,000 distinct CDR3 sequences, 30% to 45% of which occur a single time. In total, the top ten clones hold roughly two fifths of the sample.

The chain was built from TRBV20-1 and TRBJ2-3; the D gene is possibly TRBD2, with 6 bases matching. This receptor was taken from a human donor in good health. Sequencing was done on a sample of CD4+ T cells from blood, cultured in vitro. The CDR3 corresponds to CSARDGGARTDTQYF. The DNA reads as follows: TGCAGTGCTAGAGACGGCGGGGCTCGCACAGATACGCAGTATTTT.